The 32 T cell receptor beta chains below come from one sample, sequenced in a study of shared clonotypes between healthy human individuals. Data came from immunoSEQ multiplex PCR; TCRdb stores just in-frame clones and leaves some out. The sample shows roughly 2.4 million clones, about 94% of them seen only once. Sequenced input: naive CD4+ T cells sorted from blood. Subset described: CD45RA+ positively selected. These receptors came from a man in his late teens or twenties in good health.

The chain couples TRBV2 to TRBJ2-5; D perhaps matches TRBD2 (6 bases). Germline V gene lookup returns CDR1 SNHLY and CDR2 FYNNEI. This CDR3 has 11 amino acids. The V and J ends lost 8 bases and 5 bases respectively, with 9 bases between them. CDR3 in amino acids: CASEAGETQYF. In DNA, the CDR3 is TGTGCCAGCGAGGCGGGGGAGACCCAGTACTTC.

This chain uses TRBV29-1 with TRBJ2-5, with 9 bases identical to TRBD1. From germline, CDR1 is SQVTM and CDR2 ANQGSEA. This CDR3 is built from 14 residues. The junction had 8 bases not matched to a gene; V was cut back by 4 bases and J by 5 bases. This chain's CDR3 is CSVARGTGRETQYF. The CDR3 nucleotides are TGCAGCGTTGCCCGAGGGACAGGGCGGGAGACCCAGTACTTC.

J is TRBJ2-5 and V is TRBV6-5, with TRBD2 matching 14 bases. Germline CDR1 is MNHEY and CDR2 is SVGAGI. Trimming cost V 4 bases and J 5 bases; bases outside gene matches: 6. The CDR3 sequence is 16 residues long. The CDR3 sequence: CASSFAGLAGGETQYF. The CDR3 DNA reads as TGTGCCAGCAGTTTCGCCGGACTAGCGGGAGGCGAGACCCAGTACTTC.

V usage is TRBV12-5 and J usage is TRBJ2-2, with TRBD2 matching over 7 bases. The CDR3 contains 15 residues. Germline CDR1 is LGHNT and CDR2 is FRNRAP. CDR3 region: CANPDSSGYTGELFF. In DNA, the CDR3 is TGTGCCAACCCCGATTCTAGCGGTTACACCGGGGAGCTGTTTTTT.

A note on this clone: This same CDR3 is encoded by further DNA sequences in the sample. CDR3 region: CAWSVLGDEQFF. Here the CDR3 DNA reads TGTGCCTGGAGTGTTTTGGGAGATGAGCAGTTCTTC. The gene calls are TRBV30 and TRBJ2-1; perhaps TRBD2 as D (5 bases). Germline lookup yields CDR1 GTSNPN and CDR2 SVGIG (reference sequence). V dropped 0 bases and J dropped 8 bases, with 8 bases sitting between them. The CDR3 runs 12 residues. Variable domain in full (rest from reference TRBV30 and TRBJ2-1): SQTIHQWPATLVQPVGSPLSLECTVEGTSNPNLYWYRQAAGRGLQLLFYSVGIGQISSEVPQNLSASRPQDRQFILSSKKLLLSDSGFYLCAWSVLGDEQFFGPGTRLTVL.

The V gene is TRBV6-5, the J gene TRBJ2-5; 11 bases match TRBD2. Germline loops: CDR1 MNHEY, CDR2 SVGAGI. V lost 4 bases to trimming and J lost 0 bases; unmatched junction nucleotides: 4. The length of the CDR3 is 16 residues. DNA of the CDR3: TGTGCCAGCAGTTTCGGGACTAGCGGAAACCAAGAGACCCAGTACTTC. Protein: CASSFGTSGNQETQYF.

V and J are TRBV7-2 and TRBJ1-5; the D gene is possibly TRBD1 (5 bases). Germline loops: CDR1 SGHTA, CDR2 FQGNSA. The V end lost 1 base, the J end lost 5 bases, and 12 bases lay between the germline ends. This CDR3 is built from 15 residues. The CDR3 nucleotides read TGTGCCAGCAGCTTAGAGGCAGGGTGGGATCAGCCCCAGCATTTT. Translation: CASSLEAGWDQPQHF.

The V call is TRBV2, the J call TRBJ1-2; 7 bases are shared with TRBD1. CDR3 length: 12 residues. The ends lost 6 bases at V and 6 bases at J; junction bases unmatched: 4. CDR1 and CDR2 from the germline V gene are SNHLY and FYNNEI. The CDR3 region is CASSDRVDGYTF. In nucleotides, the CDR3 is TGTGCCAGCAGCGACAGGGTCGATGGCTACACCTTC.

The V call is TRBV6-1, the J call TRBJ2-5, with D perhaps TRBD1 (5 bases). Germline assignment: CDR1 MNHNS and CDR2 SASEGT. V was clipped by 5 bases and J by 5 bases, with 15 bases between them. The CDR3 is made up of 14 amino acids. The CDR3 DNA is TGTGCCAGCAGTCCCTGGGGCATGACGGAGACCCAGTACTTC. It specifies CASSPWGMTETQYF.

The chain is built from TRBV7-2 and TRBJ1-6; D unclear. CDR3 length: 16 residues. Germline V gene lookup returns CDR1 SGHTA and CDR2 FQGNSA. V shed 4 bases and J shed 6 bases, with 16 bases lying between them. The CDR3 DNA follows: TGTGCCAGCAGCTCGAAAGGGCCCCTTTCTAATTCACCCCTCCACTTT. Its protein is CASSSKGPLSNSPLHF.

The chain employs TRBV7-9 and TRBJ2-3, with 12 bases identical to TRBD2. The V gene's germline CDR1 is SEHNR and CDR2 FQNEAQ (reference sequence). V shed 5 bases, J shed 6 bases, and the junction held 9 bases outside the gene matches. This CDR3 region has 16 residues. CDR3 amino acids: CASSPRTSGDPDTQYF. CDR3 nucleotides: TGTGCCAGCAGCCCCCGGACTAGCGGGGACCCCGATACGCAGTATTTT.

The rearrangement uses TRBV28 and TRBJ1-1; 8 nucleotides match TRBD1. Germline V gives CDR1 MDHEN, CDR2 SYDVKM. The CDR3 has 14 amino acids. The CDR3 sequence: CSIAGGLDNTEAFF. The CDR3 bases are TGTTCCATTGCAGGGGGCCTTGACAACACTGAAGCTTTCTTT.

This chain links TRBV5-4 with TRBJ2-1; D gene unclear. Germline V gene lookup returns CDR1 SGHNT and CDR2 YYREEE (reference sequence). V shed 4 bases and J shed 9 bases, with 14 bases lying between them. The CDR3 is 13 residues long. CDR3 sequence: CASSPQGHAEQFF. CDR3 DNA sequence: TGTGCCAGCAGCCCACAAGGGCACGCTGAGCAGTTCTTC.

The chain uses TRBV7-3 and TRBJ2-2; no firm D call. The germline V gene encodes CDR1 SGHTA and CDR2 FQGTGA. Trimming stripped 5 bases from V and 2 bases from J, with 6 bases between. The CDR3 is 13 amino acids. CDR3: CASSTPNTGELFF. The CDR3 DNA reads as TGTGCCAGCAGCACCCCTAACACCGGGGAGCTGTTTTTT. Complete variable domain (other parts from reference TRBV7-3 and TRBJ2-2): GAGVSQTPSNKVTEKGKYVELRCDPISGHTALYWYRQSLGQGPEFLIYFQGTGAADDSGLPNDRFFAVRPEGSVSTLKIQRTERGDSAVYLCASSTPNTGELFFGEGSRLTVL.

This sequence joins TRBV28 and TRBJ2-7; no firm D call. V lost 6 bases and J lost 7, with 13 bases in between. This CDR3 has 12 residues. Germline V CDR1 and CDR2: MDHEN, SYDVKM. CDR3 in amino acids: CASRASLGEQYF. The CDR3 DNA reads TGTGCCAGCAGGGCTTCTTTGGGGGAGCAGTACTTC.

This clone has only one observation. The V gene is TRBV30, the J gene TRBJ1-2; D might be TRBD1 (5 bases). V lost 1 base and J 5 bases, leaving 14 bases between the germline ends. CDR3 length: 14 residues. In germline, CDR1 is GTSNPN, CDR2 SVGIG (reference sequence). CDR3 sequence (DNA): TGTGCCTGGAGTGGGGCAGGGACGCTTTATGGCTACACCTTC. Translating gives CAWSGAGTLYGYTF.

The chain is built from TRBV6-5 and TRBJ2-5; 12 bases are a match to TRBD2. Unmatched junction bases numbered 5, after V lost 4 bases and J lost 5 bases. The CDR3 is made up of 15 amino acids. Germline V lookup: CDR1 MNHEY, CDR2 SVGAGI. CDR3 DNA: TGTGCCAGCAGTTGGACTAGCGGGAATCGCGAGACCCAGTACTTC. It encodes CASSWTSGNRETQYF.

Concerning this clone: The sample has other DNA sequences that encode this CDR3 too. The chain has TRBV4-1 and TRBJ2-5; D gene uncertain. This CDR3 is 13 amino acids long. Germline V gene sequence: CDR1 MGHRA, CDR2 YSYEKL. V lost 2 bases, J lost 4 bases, and 8 bases lay in between. CDR3 DNA sequence: TGCGCCAGCAGCCAAACATTGGGAGAGACCCAGTACTTC. Protein: CASSQTLGETQYF.

As for this clone: This sample includes further DNA sequences coding for the same CDR3. The chain has TRBV5-1 and TRBJ2-1; D is undetermined. The CDR3 contains 15 residues. With 4 bases removed from V and 0 bases from J, the gap between germline ends came to 11 bases. Per the germline V gene, CDR1 is SGHRS and CDR2 is YFSETQ. CDR3 in amino acids: CASSLSTSSYNEQFF. CDR3 bases: TGCGCCAGCAGCCTGTCGACAAGCTCCTACAATGAGCAGTTCTTC.

This chain connects TRBV6-5 to TRBJ2-7; unclear D gene. This CDR3 is built from 14 residues. Germline V gene lookup returns CDR1 MNHEY and CDR2 SVGAGI. Trimming stripped 4 bases from V and 0 bases from J, with 10 bases between. The CDR3, as DNA: TGTGCCAGCAGTTCGAACGGGCACTCCTACGAGCAGTACTTC. Its protein product is CASSSNGHSYEQYF.

J is TRBJ1-2 and V is TRBV5-1, with TRBD1 matching over 9 bases. Trimming removed 4 bases from V and 5 bases from J; junction bases left unmatched: 12. The CDR3 loop spans 16 amino acids. The germline V gene has CDR1 SGHRS and CDR2 YFSETQ. The CDR3 DNA reads TGCGCCAGCAGCCCGACCGGGACAGGGTTTCGGTATGGCTACACCTTC. It specifies CASSPTGTGFRYGYTF.

The gene calls are TRBV30 and TRBJ1-2; 9 bases map to TRBD1. CDR1 is GTSNPN and CDR2 is SVGIG in the germline V gene (reference sequence). CDR3 length: 16 residues. Trimming at V came to 2 bases and at J to 2 bases, leaving 9 bases not matched to a gene. The CDR3: CAWSISTGTGNYGYTF. For the CDR3, the DNA is TGTGCCTGGAGTATTTCTACCGGGACAGGGAACTATGGCTACACCTTC.

This clone was counted once. The chain joins TRBV7-9 to TRBJ2-1; TRBD1 matches 9 bases. V was clipped by 4 bases and J by 7 bases; unmatched bases: 11. Germline V gene lookup returns CDR1 SEHNR and CDR2 FQNEAQ (reference sequence). This CDR3 is 16 amino acids long. The chain's CDR3 is CASSSSPGQGRNEQFF. The CDR3 DNA is TGTGCCAGCAGCTCCTCTCCGGGACAGGGTAGGAATGAGCAGTTCTTC.

V usage is TRBV5-1 and J usage is TRBJ2-5, with a tentative D call TRBD2 (6 bases). The CDR3 spans 14 residues. Deletions cut 2 bases from V and 3 bases from J, with 11 bases between. Looked up from germline, CDR1 is SGHRS and CDR2 is YFSETQ. CDR3 loop: CASSFGLPEETQYF. The CDR3, as DNA: TGCGCCAGCAGCTTCGGACTACCGGAAGAGACCCAGTACTTC. The variable domain in full, completed from reference TRBV5-1 and TRBJ2-5, reads KAGVTQTPRYLIKTRGQQVTLSCSPISGHRSVSWYQQTPGQGLQFLFEYFSETQRNKGNFPGRFSGRQFSNSRSEMNVSTLELGDSALYLCASSFGLPEETQYFGPGTRLLVL.

The J gene is TRBJ2-2, the V gene TRBV9, with D perhaps TRBD1 (6 bases). There are 14 residues in the CDR3. V was cut by 6 bases and J by 5 bases, with 14 bases left in between. The germline gives CDR1 SGDLS, CDR2 YYNGEE. CDR3 protein: CASTWTDATGELFF. The CDR3 DNA reads as TGTGCCAGCACTTGGACAGATGCGACCGGGGAGCTGTTTTTT.

Concerning this clone itself: This same CDR3 is encoded by further DNA sequences in the sample. J is TRBJ2-2 and V is TRBV9; D unclear. Trimming left V 0 bases short and J 0 bases short, with 6 bases between. CDR1 is SGDLS, CDR2 YYNGEE, per germline. The CDR3 runs to 15 residues. The CDR3 loop is CASSVEPANTGELFF. As DNA, the CDR3 is TGTGCCAGCAGCGTAGAACCCGCGAACACCGGGGAGCTGTTTTTT.

The chain joins TRBV28 to TRBJ1-1; D is undetermined. Trimming removed 8 bases from V and 0 bases from J, with 7 bases in between. The CDR3 has 12 amino acids. CDR1 is MDHEN and CDR2 is SYDVKM in the germline V gene. Here the CDR3 DNA reads TGTGCCAGCCGATACCTGAACACTGAAGCTTTCTTT. Its translation: CASRYLNTEAFF.

The genes are TRBV28 and TRBJ2-4; 8 bases fit TRBD1. The V segment lost 7 bases and the J segment 4 bases; nucleotides outside the gene matches: 6. Germline CDR1 is MDHEN and CDR2 is SYDVKM. This CDR3 is 14 amino acids long. DNA for the CDR3: TGTGCCAGCACCCTGACAGGGGCGAAAAACATTCAGTACTTC. Translated: CASTLTGAKNIQYF.

The genes are TRBV5-1 and TRBJ1-4; D gene uncertain. The CDR3 consists of 13 residues. CDR1 and CDR2 from the germline V gene are SGHRS and YFSETQ. Trimming removed 0 bases from V and 8 bases from J, with 8 bases in between. The CDR3 nucleotides read TGCGCCAGCAGCTTGGGATCAAGGGAAAAACTGTTTTTT. Its translation is CASSLGSREKLFF.

The gene calls are TRBV2 and TRBJ2-5; TRBD2 aligns across 9 bases. Germline loops: CDR1 SNHLY, CDR2 FYNNEI. V lost 0 bases, J lost 3 bases, and 5 bases stayed unmatched. The CDR3 extends over 16 amino acids. CDR3 nucleotides: TGTGCCAGCAGTGAAGCAGTGCTAGCGGGGAAAGAGACCCAGTACTTC. Translated: CASSEAVLAGKETQYF.

The chain carries TRBV10-1 and TRBJ2-3; the match to TRBD1 covers 10 bases. Germline V gene lookup returns CDR1 WNHNN and CDR2 SYGVQD (reference sequence). V dropped 2 bases and J dropped 6; count of bases not matched to a gene: 8. This CDR3 is 16 amino acids long. The DNA of the CDR3 is TGCGCCAGCAGTGAGCCGGGACAGGGGAAAGGGGATACGCAGTATTTT. It is translated as CASSEPGQGKGDTQYF.

V and J are TRBV2 and TRBJ1-6; tentatively, D is TRBD1 (6 bases). There are 14 residues in the CDR3. V was clipped by 6 bases and J by 9 bases, with 15 bases between them. Germline-derived CDR1 and CDR2 are SNHLY and FYNNEI. The chain's CDR3 is CASRSGDVGSPLHF. The CDR3 DNA is TGTGCCAGCAGGTCAGGGGATGTGGGTTCACCCCTCCACTTT.